Shown below are 28 T cell receptor beta chains from a single sample sequenced in a study of CD8 T cells in ankylosing spondylitis. TCRdb recomputed calls from the 5' RACE reads with MiXCR, one row per CDR3 protein. The table has about 340,000 distinct CDR3 sequences, 20% seen once. The sequenced sample consisted of blood, either unsorted or a sorted T cell fraction (not recorded which). These receptors all stem from a male donor with ankylosing spondylitis or in good health (not recorded which).

This clonotype was counted a few times. The J gene is TRBJ1-2, the V gene TRBV15, with 9 bases lining up with TRBD1. V lost 2 bases and J lost 3; bases outside the gene matches: 4. This CDR3 is 15 amino acids long. CDR1 LNHNV and CDR2 YYDKDF come from the germline V gene (reference sequence). CDR3 nucleotide sequence: TGTGCCACCAGCAGACCCGGGACAGGGTACTATGGCTACACCTTC. This translates into CATSRPGTGYYGYTF.

The V call is TRBV30, the J call TRBJ2-7; D possibly matches TRBD1 or TRBD2 (5 bases each). The CDR3 covers 12 residues. The germline CDR1 and CDR2 sequences are GTSNPN and SVGIG (reference sequence). Deletions cut 3 bases from V and 3 bases from J, with 9 bases between. CDR3 nucleotides: TGTGCCTGGAGAAGAGGGGTCTACGAGCAGTACTTC. Its protein is CAWRRGVYEQYF.

This clonotype was found a few times. CDR3 residues: CASSSRAGLAYNEQFF. In DNA form, the CDR3 reads TGCGCCAGCAGCTCACGGGCCGGACTGGCCTACAATGAGCAGTTCTTC. The chain couples TRBV5-1 to TRBJ2-1; D might be TRBD2 (5 bases). Trimming left V 3 bases short and J 2 bases short, with 15 bases between. The length of the CDR3 is 16 residues. Germline CDR1 and CDR2: SGHRS and YFSETQ. Combining the CDR3 with reference TRBV5-1 and TRBJ2-1 gives the whole variable domain KAGVTQTPRYLIKTRGQQVTLSCSPISGHRSVSWYQQTPGQGLQFLFEYFSETQRNKGNFPGRFSGRQFSNSRSEMNVSTLELGDSALYLCASSSRAGLAYNEQFFGPGTRLTVL.

This clonotype was detected a few times. The chain uses TRBV27 and TRBJ2-7; 13 bases fit TRBD2. With V trimmed by 6 bases and J by 1 base, 6 bases remained unmatched. The CDR3 length is 16 residues. Germline V CDR1 and CDR2: MNHEY, SMNVEV (reference sequence). This CDR3 is CASRPILAGGSYEQYF. CDR3 bases: TGTGCCAGCAGACCGATACTAGCGGGGGGGTCCTACGAGCAGTACTTC.

This clonotype was detected only a few times. In DNA, the CDR3 is TGCAGTGCTGGCCGGGGCCACAACCAAGAGACCCAGTACTTC. Residues: CSAGRGHNQETQYF. The chain carries TRBV20-1 and TRBJ2-5; D assignment may be TRBD1 or TRBD2 (5 bases each). The CDR3 length is 14 residues. The V and J ends lost 5 bases and 0 bases respectively, with 13 bases between them. CDR1 DFQATT and CDR2 SNEGSKA come from the germline V gene (reference sequence).

The V and J genes are TRBV9 and TRBJ2-1; 9 bases map to TRBD2. Germline assignment: CDR1 SGDLS and CDR2 YYNGEE. The CDR3 extends over 17 amino acids. V shed 0 bases and J 7 bases; nucleotides not matched to a gene: 11. The CDR3 DNA sequence: TGTGCCAGCAGCGTAGAGGGCAGCGGGGGGAATTGGAATGAGCAGTTCTTC. It is translated as CASSVEGSGGNWNEQFF. Complete variable domain (other parts from reference TRBV9 and TRBJ2-1): DSGVTQTPKHLITATGQRVTLRCSPRSGDLSVYWYQQSLDQGLQFLIQYYNGEERAKGNILERFSAQQFPDLHSELNLSSLELGDSALYFCASSVEGSGGNWNEQFFGPGTRLTVL.

This rearrangement joins TRBV6-5 to TRBJ2-3; D uncertain. This CDR3 has 14 residues. The germline gives CDR1 MNHEY, CDR2 SVGAGI. The V end lost 0 bases, the J end lost 4 bases, and 8 bases lay between the germline ends. The CDR3 here is CASSYSQPSDTQYF. CDR3 sequence (DNA): TGTGCCAGCAGTTACTCCCAACCTTCAGATACGCAGTATTTT.

This clonotype was seen a handful of times. This sequence joins TRBV7-9 and TRBJ2-7; possibly TRBD1 for D (6 bases). This CDR3 has 14 amino acids. V was shortened by 4 bases and J by 2 bases, with 12 bases between the two germline ends. Germline-derived CDR1 and CDR2 are SEHNR and FQNEAQ (reference sequence). CDR3 coding DNA: TGTGCCAGCAGCTCGACCACAGGGACCTACGAGCAGTACTTC. Translation gives CASSSTTGTYEQYF.

This clonotype was counted between two and nine times. The chain uses TRBV15 and TRBJ2-7; TRBD2 is a possible D gene (6 bases). The CDR3 runs 14 residues. Germline V gene lookup returns CDR1 LNHNV and CDR2 YYDKDF (reference sequence). Trimming stripped 1 base from V and 2 bases from J, with 9 bases between. The CDR3 DNA reads as TGTGCCACCAGCAGAGGGAGGGCGGCCTACGAGCAGTACTTC. Encoded protein: CATSRGRAAYEQYF.

In this sample, this clonotype turned up a few times. V and J are TRBV5-8 and TRBJ2-7; 8 bases line up with TRBD2. The CDR3 runs 14 residues. CDR1 and CDR2 (germline): SGHTS, YDEGEE. The junction had 6 bases not matched to a gene; V was cut back by 2 bases and J by 5 bases. The CDR3 DNA follows: TGTGCCAGCAGCTTACTAGCGGTTTCGGACGAGCAGTACTTC. Encoded protein: CASSLLAVSDEQYF.

This clonotype has a handful of counts. This sequence joins TRBV6-5 and TRBJ2-7; D is possibly TRBD2 (5 bases). The CDR3 totals 14 residues. Deletions cut 0 bases from V and 6 bases from J, with 12 bases between. The germline V gene encodes CDR1 MNHEY and CDR2 SVGAGI. CDR3 sequence: CASSYSTVGVEQYF. CDR3 DNA sequence: TGTGCCAGCAGTTACTCGACGGTGGGAGTCGAGCAGTACTTC.

The chain carries TRBV20-1 and TRBJ2-5; 8 bases map to TRBD2. Germline trimming cut 3 bases from V and 5 bases from J; bases unmatched to any gene: 8. CDR3 length: 14 residues. Looked up from germline, CDR1 is DFQATT and CDR2 is SNEGSKA (reference sequence). DNA for the CDR3: TGCAGTGCTAGGGAAAGAGGCGGGGGGGAGACCCAGTACTTC. Its protein product is CSARERGGGETQYF.

With respect to this clonotype: The junction shows a germline mismatch at one end, possibly a read error. CDR3 DNA sequence: TGTGCCAGCAGCCGTACAGGGAGGTCCGATCCCCGTGCTGGGGCCAACGTCCTGATTTTC. Protein: CASSRTGRSDPRAGANVLIF. This chain links TRBV14 with TRBJ2-6; tentatively, D is TRBD1 or TRBD2 (6 bases each). Per the germline V gene, CDR1 is SGHDN and CDR2 is FVKESK. The length of the CDR3 is 20 residues.

The table lists this clonotype with many counts. V and J are TRBV5-1 and TRBJ2-1; D is perhaps TRBD1 (5 bases). The germline gives CDR1 SGHRS, CDR2 YFSETQ. The length of the CDR3 is 16 residues. Trimming removed 7 bases at V and 8 bases at J, with 25 bases between. This CDR3 is CASSRLLGAVLDEQFF. DNA of the CDR3: TGCGCCAGCTCCCGGCTTCTTGGGGCGGTGTTGGATGAGCAGTTCTTC.

The genes are TRBV2 and TRBJ2-3; 16 bases match TRBD2. This CDR3 comprises 21 residues. CDR1 is SNHLY, CDR2 FYNNEI, per germline. V shed 6 bases, J shed 3 bases, and the junction held 18 bases outside the gene matches. The CDR3 protein is CASRFGQPSGLAGGQTDTQYF. The CDR3 DNA follows: TGTGCCAGCAGGTTTGGACAGCCGTCGGGACTAGCGGGGGGGCAGACAGATACGCAGTATTTT. Filled out from reference TRBV2 and TRBJ2-3, the complete variable domain reads EPEVTQTPSHQVTQMGQEVILRCVPISNHLYFYWYRQILGQKVEFLVSFYNNEISEKSEIFDDQFSVERPDGSNFTLKIRSTKLEDSAMYFCASRFGQPSGLAGGQTDTQYFGPGTRLTVL.

V is TRBV30 and J is TRBJ2-1, with 10 nucleotides matching TRBD2. CDR1 is GTSNPN and CDR2 is SVGIG in the germline V gene (reference sequence). The CDR3 is made up of 15 amino acids. V was pared by 4 bases and J by 8 bases, with 11 bases of the junction left unmatched. CDR3 sequence: CAWNLGASGGDEQFF. As DNA, the CDR3 is TGTGCCTGGAATCTGGGGGCTAGCGGGGGCGATGAGCAGTTCTTC.

This clonotype was seen more than once but under ten times. The rearrangement joins TRBV9 to TRBJ2-2; TRBD2 is a possible D gene (5 bases). This CDR3 comprises 16 residues. Trimming pared 0 bases from V and 4 bases from J, leaving 13 bases between. CDR1 is SGDLS, CDR2 YYNGEE, per germline. CDR3 residues: CASSVAGGSTTGELFF. CDR3 nucleotides: TGTGCCAGCAGCGTAGCGGGCGGGTCGACCACCGGGGAGCTGTTTTTT.

The J gene is TRBJ2-1, the V gene TRBV4-2; 10 bases align to TRBD2. CDR1 is LGHNA and CDR2 is YNFKEQ in the germline V gene. The CDR3 is made up of 16 amino acids. The J segment lost 10 bases and the V segment lost 1 base, leaving 10 bases of the junction unmatched. The CDR3 nucleotides read TGTGCCAGCAGCCAAGTCGCCAGCGGGGGGGCCGTGGAGCAGTTCTTC. It is translated as CASSQVASGGAVEQFF.

This clonotype was detected only a few times. J is TRBJ2-5 and V is TRBV3-1, with D perhaps being TRBD1 or TRBD2 (5 bases each). Germline values: CDR1 LGHDT, CDR2 YNNKEL (reference sequence). The CDR3 runs 15 residues. Trimming cost V 1 base and J 2 bases, with 11 bases left between them. CDR3 in amino acids: CASSQARDGQETQYF. For the CDR3, the DNA is TGTGCCAGCAGCCAAGCCCGGGACGGACAAGAGACCCAGTACTTC.

In its sample, this clonotype was seen a few times. The chain links TRBV11-1 to TRBJ2-1; D possibly corresponds to TRBD1 (5 bases). From germline, CDR1 is SGHAT and CDR2 FQDESV (reference sequence). The CDR3 loop spans 14 amino acids. The ends were cut back, 1 base at V and 12 bases at J, with 16 bases in the middle. CDR3 DNA: TGTGCCAGCAGCTTAGGAGGCAGGGTATCGTCGCAGTTCTTC. Its protein is CASSLGGRVSSQFF.

CDR3 coding DNA: TGCGCCAGCAGCCCCGTACTGCAGAACTACGAGCAGTACTTC. It is translated as CASSPVLQNYEQYF. The chain links TRBV4-1 to TRBJ2-7, with D uncertain. The V end was cut by 4 bases, the J end by 3 bases, with 13 bases between. Per germline, CDR1 MGHRA and CDR2 YSYEKL. CDR3 size: 14 residues.

The chain is built from TRBV28 and TRBJ2-7, with TRBD2 identical over 12 bases. Germline V gene sequence: CDR1 MDHEN, CDR2 SYDVKM. The CDR3 is 15 amino acids. With 5 bases clipped from V and 7 bases from J, the junction kept 9 bases outside the gene matches. This CDR3 is CASSQLAGGLTEQYF. The CDR3 DNA reads TGTGCCAGCAGTCAACTAGCGGGGGGCCTTACTGAGCAGTACTTC.

This chain connects TRBV10-3 to TRBJ2-2; D unclear. Germline V gene sequence: CDR1 ENHRY, CDR2 SYGVKD. The CDR3 is 16 amino acids. Trimming left V 0 bases short and J 6 bases short, with 14 bases between. CDR3 DNA: TGTGCCATCAGTGAGTCGCCATTGTCGGGCGCCGGGGAGCTGTTTTTT. Its protein is CAISESPLSGAGELFF.

The chain links TRBV20-1 to TRBJ2-3; 9 bases are a match to TRBD1. CDR3 length equals 14 residues. The germline gives CDR1 DFQATT, CDR2 SNEGSKA (reference sequence). The junction had 5 bases not matched to a gene; V was cut back by 3 bases and J by 4 bases. CDR3 region: CSARGTGFPDTQYF. The CDR3 DNA reads TGCAGTGCTAGGGGGACAGGGTTTCCAGATACGCAGTATTTT.

V gene TRBV9 combines with J gene TRBJ2-7; a possible D gene is TRBD2 (5 bases). The CDR3 runs 13 residues. Trimming took 2 bases from V and 7 from J, leaving 13 bases between them. From germline, CDR1 is SGDLS and CDR2 YYNGEE. CDR3 sequence (DNA): TGTGCCAGCAGCGTGGCCGTCCCGGGAGAGCAGTACTTC. This encodes CASSVAVPGEQYF.

The gene calls are TRBV2 and TRBJ2-3, with D perhaps TRBD2 (6 bases). The V gene lost 7 bases and the J gene lost 1 base, with 12 bases spanning the gap. CDR1 is SNHLY, CDR2 FYNNEI, per germline. The CDR3 runs to 14 residues. The CDR3 sequence: CASIGTPRTDTQYF. CDR3 bases: TGTGCCAGCATTGGGACTCCACGCACAGATACGCAGTATTTT.

This clonotype came up a few times. The rearrangement uses TRBV28 and TRBJ2-3, with a possible D match to TRBD2 (5 bases). The germline gives CDR1 MDHEN, CDR2 SYDVKM. Between the trimmed V and J ends, which lost 6 bases and 0 bases, there was a span of 16 bases. This CDR3 has 16 amino acids. The DNA for the CDR3 is TGTGCCAGCAGCCCCGTCGAGACTACTAGCACAGATACGCAGTATTTT. This translates into CASSPVETTSTDTQYF.

In this sample, this clonotype turned up a few times. The chain links TRBV27 to TRBJ2-1; D call uncertain. CDR1 is MNHEY, CDR2 SMNVEV, per germline (reference sequence). Trimming removed 3 bases at V and 6 bases at J, with 12 bases between. The CDR3 runs to 14 residues. The DNA for the CDR3 is TGTGCCAGCAGTTTGATAAGGACCTTCAATGAGCAGTTCTTC. Protein: CASSLIRTFNEQFF.